This T cell receptor (beta chain) is drawn from a study of shared clonotypes between healthy human individuals (dated by TCRdb to 2019 to 2021). Broadly, across the study: The cohort included a few men and a couple of women between 18 and 49 years of age. The study deeply sequenced blood TCR repertoires of about five healthy adults to estimate repertoire size and the extent of clonotype sharing between individuals. Libraries were prepared and TCR repertoires were sequenced by different laboratories using diverse techniques, in order to increase sequencing depth and limit assay-specific biases. Per donor, leukapheresis produced somewhere between about 0.85 and 10 billion PBMCs. For each donor, three plates each were used for CD4 naive and CD4 memory, two plates were used for CD8 naive, and one plate was used for CD8 memory. On the study overall, not on this receptor specifically: Because the study included a small number of donors, the genetic and exposure-history diversity represented was limited. Compared with non-shared clonotypes, the clonotypes found in all four sorted-subset donors had higher generation probabilities. Rarefaction of sorted-subset datasets indicated incomplete sequencing despite the large sequencing depth. Naive subsets generally had larger estimated clonotype richness than memory subsets did. Based on pairwise subsampling, the degree of clonotype sharing among donors was expected to be affected by sequencing depth. About 5% of naive CD4, 3.5% of naive CD8, around 2.3% of memory CD4, and about 0.4% of memory CD8 clonotypes were shared across a few donors. Sampling was restricted to blood, and TCR repertoires in tissue are likely to differ from TCR repertoires in blood.

Using the deep immunoSEQ assay, TCR CDR3 regions were amplified from genomic DNA by multiplex PCR. For each cell subset, the extracted genomic DNA was distributed evenly across all wells of several immunoSEQ 96-well plates, and each plate served as one replicate. Each replicate PCR for sorted subsets received about 200 ng genomic DNA, equal to about 30,000 T cell genomes. Purified libraries were quantified with a Qubit 3.0 fluorometer, sized on a Bioanalyzer 2100, and re-quantified with the KAPA Library Quantification kit. Every immunoSEQ 96-well plate was sequenced on a dedicated single-read 150-cycle Illumina NextSeq 550 flow cell. Processing in the source paper ran as follows. The immunoSEQ output contained only junctional sequences without quality scores, so filtering could not match that applied to full-length reads. To assign V/J genes and CDR3, sequences were annotated using PyIR, a Python wrapper for IgBLAST v1.9, with IMGT germline references. Reads were filtered out if the reads had weak V/J assignments (E-value above 1e-6), no CDR3, stop codons, out-of-frame junctions, or ambiguous translated residues. V3J clonotypes were defined by identical inferred V gene, J gene, and CDR3 amino acid sequence. Percentage overlap between repertoires was computed as shared unique clonotypes divided by the size of the smaller repertoire. RTK rarefaction, the Chao1 estimator, and Recon v2.1 estimates of unobserved clonotypes were used to assess repertoire richness. OLGA was used to compute generation probabilities for all TCRbeta clonotypes that the gDNA method yielded from several donors. TCRdb retrieved this table from immuneACCESS and kept in-frame rearrangements only. Not all clones are present; in checked studies, unresolved V genes account for under half, and no reason is known for the remainder. V, J and clone size are taken as reported in that table, and D and trimming were inferred from the DNA itself. For this sample the table gives some 2,400,000 clones, of which 95% were detected only once. The ten top clones hold around 0.13% of the sample.

V is clipped by 6 bases and J by 4 bases, and the sequence between their germline boundaries is 19 bases long. Taken from cysteine to phenylalanine, the CDR3 has 15 residues. Just CDR3 DNA is preserved here, 45 bases in frame from base 1. From the germline V gene, CDR1 is SNHLY and CDR2 is FYNNEI. Healthy HIV-negative adults with no recently reported acute infections or vaccinations were included as donors. All donors were Caucasian adults living in Nashville, Tennessee, USA. CD4+ T cells were enriched by magnetic negative selection; naive cells were then positively selected on CD45RA, and the negative fraction formed the memory subset. After blood collection by leukapheresis, PBMCs were isolated using Ficoll-Histopaque density gradient centrifugation and then cryopreserved in the vapor phase of liquid nitrogen. Analytical flow cytometry was used to check the purity and quantity of each magnetically sorted T cell population. Genomic DNA was isolated from every sorted fraction and measured by UV absorbance on a Nanodrop 2000c.

Of note for this clone: The antigen it recognizes is unknown. The input lacks base qualities; no much larger clone sits a single base away. Other DNA sequences in this specimen translate into the identical CDR3.

This receptor was identified in a man aged 18 to 35 in good health. Sequencing input: naive CD4+ T cells sorted from blood. Per the publication, the cell subset or site label means: CD45RA+ positively selected. The rearrangement combines TRBV2 with TRBJ2-7, with a tentative D gene TRBD1 over 7 matching bases. The CDR3 protein is CASRDPQGGPYEQYF. The DNA reads TGTGCCAGCAGGGACCCCCAGGGGGGACCTTACGAGCAGTACTTC. The full variable domain, completed from the reference TRBV2 and TRBJ2-7 proteins outside the CDR3, reads EPEVTQTPSHQVTQMGQEVILRCVPISNHLYFYWYRQILGQKVEFLVSFYNNEISEKSEIFDDQFSVERPDGSNFTLKIRSTKLEDSAMYFCASRDPQGGPYEQYFGPGTRLTVT.